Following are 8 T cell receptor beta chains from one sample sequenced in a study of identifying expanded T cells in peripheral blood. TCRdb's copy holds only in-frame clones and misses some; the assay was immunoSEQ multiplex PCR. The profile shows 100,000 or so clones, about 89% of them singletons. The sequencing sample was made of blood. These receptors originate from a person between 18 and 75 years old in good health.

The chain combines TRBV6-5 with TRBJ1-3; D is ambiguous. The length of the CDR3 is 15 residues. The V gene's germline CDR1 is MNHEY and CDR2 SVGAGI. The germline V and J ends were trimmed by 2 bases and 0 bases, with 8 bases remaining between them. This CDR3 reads CASSYTGDSGNTIYF. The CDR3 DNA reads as TGTGCCAGCAGTTACACGGGTGACTCTGGAAACACCATATATTTT.

Written as DNA, the CDR3 is TGCGCCAGCAGTTCCCGCGGAGGTGGAGAAAAACTGTTTTTT. Protein product: CASSSRGGGEKLFF. The rearrangement joins TRBV5-1 to TRBJ1-4; D is uncertain. Germline assignment: CDR1 SGHRS and CDR2 YFSETQ. Trimming cost V 5 bases and J 8 bases, with 16 bases left between them. The CDR3 covers 14 residues. Full variable domain (outside the CDR3, taken from reference TRBV5-1 and TRBJ1-4): KAGVTQTPRYLIKTRGQQVTLSCSPISGHRSVSWYQQTPGQGLQFLFEYFSETQRNKGNFPGRFSGRQFSNSRSEMNVSTLELGDSALYLCASSSRGGGEKLFFGSGTQLSVL.

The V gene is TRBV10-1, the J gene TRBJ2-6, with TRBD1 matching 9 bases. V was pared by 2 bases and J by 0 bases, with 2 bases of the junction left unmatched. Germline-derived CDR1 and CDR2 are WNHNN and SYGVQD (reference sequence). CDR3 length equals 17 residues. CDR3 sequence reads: CASSEDRGGSGANVLTF. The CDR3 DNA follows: TGCGCCAGCAGTGAGGACAGGGGGGGCTCTGGGGCCAACGTCCTGACTTTC.

The CDR3 nucleotides read TGTGCCAGCAGCCTGACCTTAGATAGATTGCGCGAGCAGTACTTC. Translated, it gives CASSLTLDRLREQYF. V usage is TRBV11-2 and J usage is TRBJ2-7, with D hard to call. This CDR3 spans 15 amino acids. Germline lookup yields CDR1 SGHAT and CDR2 FQNNGV. V lost 5 bases and J lost 6, with 20 bases in between.

The CDR3 sequence is CASTRDRGTGELFF. The CDR3 DNA is TGTGCCTCTACGCGGGACAGGGGCACCGGGGAGCTGTTTTTT. J is TRBJ2-2 and V is TRBV6-5; 10 bases agree with TRBD1. The V segment lost 11 bases and the J segment 4 bases; nucleotides outside the gene matches: 7. From germline, CDR1 is MNHEY and CDR2 SVGAGI. This CDR3 comprises 14 residues.

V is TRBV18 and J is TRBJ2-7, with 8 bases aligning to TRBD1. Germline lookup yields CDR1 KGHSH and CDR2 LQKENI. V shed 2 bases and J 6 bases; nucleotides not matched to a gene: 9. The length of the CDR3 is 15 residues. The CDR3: CASSPGQGIGREQYF. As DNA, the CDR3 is TGTGCCAGCTCACCAGGACAGGGTATCGGCCGCGAGCAGTACTTC.

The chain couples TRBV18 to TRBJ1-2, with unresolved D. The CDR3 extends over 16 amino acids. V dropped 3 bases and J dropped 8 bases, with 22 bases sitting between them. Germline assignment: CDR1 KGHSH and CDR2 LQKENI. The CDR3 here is CASSPGPSRPSGGYTF. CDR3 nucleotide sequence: TGTGCCAGCTCACCCGGGCCGTCACGGCCGTCGGGGGGCTACACCTTC.

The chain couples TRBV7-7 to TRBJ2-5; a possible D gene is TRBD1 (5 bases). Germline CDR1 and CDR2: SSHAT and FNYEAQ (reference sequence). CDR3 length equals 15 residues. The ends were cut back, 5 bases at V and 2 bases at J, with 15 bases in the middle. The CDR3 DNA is TGTGCCAGCAGCAAGGACACTGCGGCGCAAGAGACCCAGTACTTC. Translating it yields CASSKDTAAQETQYF.